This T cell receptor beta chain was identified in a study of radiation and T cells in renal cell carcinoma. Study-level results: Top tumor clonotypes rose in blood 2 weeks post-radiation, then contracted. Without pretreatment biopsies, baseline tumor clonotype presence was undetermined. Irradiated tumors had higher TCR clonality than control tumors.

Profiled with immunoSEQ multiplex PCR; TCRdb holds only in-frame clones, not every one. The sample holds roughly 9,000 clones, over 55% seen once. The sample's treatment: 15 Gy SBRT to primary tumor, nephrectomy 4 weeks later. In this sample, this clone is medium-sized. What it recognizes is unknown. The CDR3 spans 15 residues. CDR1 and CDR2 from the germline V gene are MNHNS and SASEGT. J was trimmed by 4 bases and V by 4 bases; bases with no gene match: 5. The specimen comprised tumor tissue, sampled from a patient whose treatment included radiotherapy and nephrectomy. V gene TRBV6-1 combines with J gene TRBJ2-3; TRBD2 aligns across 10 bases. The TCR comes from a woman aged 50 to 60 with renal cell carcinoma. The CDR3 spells CASSVIAGGPDTQYF. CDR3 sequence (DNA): TGTGCCAGCAGTGTAATAGCGGGAGGACCAGATACGCAGTATTTT.